A single T cell receptor (beta chain) is shown here with its context. The CDR3 sequence is 17 residues long. After removal of 2 bases from V and 0 bases from J, the junction contained 8 bases not matched to a gene. Germline V gene sequence: CDR1 SGHNT, CDR2 YYREEE (reference sequence). This sample was taken from a study of blood T cell repertoires in COVID-19. Study-wide background: Material from acute and convalescent COVID-19 was sourced from the United States, Italy and Spain.

Methods used by the authors: Amplifying reference gene primers gave estimates of nucleated cell counts. TCRdb's copy holds only in-frame clones and misses some; the assay was immunoSEQ multiplex PCR. That table supplies the V and J calls and clone size; D and trimming were determined from the DNA. Of 120,000 to 150,000 clones listed, roughly three quarters are singletons. Input material: peripheral blood. The chain employs TRBV5-4 and TRBJ2-1, with 7 bases matching TRBD2. This clonotype was obtained from a middle-aged man with active or convalescent COVID-19. The CDR3 nucleotides are TGTGCCAGCAGCTTATCACCAGCGGGGAGCTCCTACAATGAGCAGTTCTTC. This translates into CASSLSPAGSSYNEQFF.